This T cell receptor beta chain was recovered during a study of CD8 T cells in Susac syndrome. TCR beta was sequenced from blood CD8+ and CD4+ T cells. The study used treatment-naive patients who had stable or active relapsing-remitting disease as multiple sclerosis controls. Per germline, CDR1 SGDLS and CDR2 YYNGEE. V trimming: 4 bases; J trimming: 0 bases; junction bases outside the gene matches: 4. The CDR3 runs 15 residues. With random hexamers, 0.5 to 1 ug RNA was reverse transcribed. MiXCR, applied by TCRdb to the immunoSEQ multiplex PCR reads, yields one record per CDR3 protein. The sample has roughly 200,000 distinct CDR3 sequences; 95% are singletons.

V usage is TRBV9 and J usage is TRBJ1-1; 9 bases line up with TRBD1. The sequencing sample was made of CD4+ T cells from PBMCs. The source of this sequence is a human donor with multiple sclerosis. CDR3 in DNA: TGTGCCAGCAGCACAGGGGGCGTAATGAACACTGAAGCTTTCTTT. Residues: CASSTGGVMNTEAFF.